Presented here are 22 T cell receptor beta chains from one specimen sequenced in a study of cytomegalovirus exposure and HLA in healthy donors. The PCR had 60 Vbeta and 13 Jbeta primers. Assay used: immunoSEQ multiplex PCR; TCRdb lists only in-frame clones, some missing. The sample's table shows some 120,000 clones. The sequenced sample consisted of PBMCs. Receptors were obtained from a young man in good health and CMV-seronegative.

The J gene is TRBJ2-2, the V gene TRBV7-9, with D tentatively TRBD1 (6 bases). CDR3 size: 17 residues. Trimming shortened V by 5 bases and J by 2 bases, and 18 bases separated the two germline ends. Germline V gene data show CDR1 as SEHNR and CDR2 as FQNEAQ (reference sequence). CDR3 sequence: CASSHFTPGQNTGELFF. DNA for the CDR3: TGTGCCAGCAGCCATTTTACCCCGGGACAAAACACCGGGGAGCTGTTTTTT. Using reference TRBV7-9 and TRBJ2-2 for the parts outside the CDR3, the full variable domain is DTGVSQNPRHKITKRGQNVTFRCDPISEHNRLYWYRQTLGQGPEFLTYFQNEAQLEKSRLLSDRFSAERPKGSFSTLEIQRTEQGDSAMYLCASSHFTPGQNTGELFFGEGSRLTVL.

The chain uses TRBV13 and TRBJ2-1; 8 bases are shared with TRBD2. The CDR3 has 13 residues. In germline, CDR1 is PRHDT, CDR2 FYEKMQ (reference sequence). V lost 5 bases, J lost 7 bases, and 4 bases stayed unmatched. Here the CDR3 DNA reads TGTGCCAGCAGCGCGGGGACTAGTAATGAGCAGTTCTTC. Protein: CASSAGTSNEQFF. The full variable domain, completed using reference TRBV13 and TRBJ2-1, is AAGVIQSPRHLIKEKRETATLKCYPIPRHDTVYWYQQGPGQDPQFLISFYEKMQSDKGSIPDRFSAQQFSDYHSELNMSSLELGDSALYFCASSAGTSNEQFFGPGTRLTVL.

The V call is TRBV28, the J call TRBJ2-5; perhaps TRBD2 as D (5 bases). CDR3 length: 14 residues. With 8 bases removed from V and 2 bases from J, the gap between germline ends came to 15 bases. Germline-derived CDR1 and CDR2 are MDHEN and SYDVKM. CDR3 nucleotides: TGTGCCAGCGGCCCGGGGAACATTCAAGAGACCCAGTACTTC. Translated: CASGPGNIQETQYF.

The chain joins TRBV5-8 to TRBJ1-4; D is perhaps TRBD1 (5 bases). The V end lost 0 bases, the J end lost 4 bases, and 16 bases lay between the germline ends. The CDR3 is 17 amino acids. Germline V gene data show CDR1 as SGHTS and CDR2 as YDEGEE. This chain's CDR3 is CASSLDNSGLRNEKLFF. The CDR3 bases are TGTGCCAGCAGCTTGGACAATTCGGGACTCCGTAATGAAAAACTGTTTTTT.

The rearrangement joins TRBV5-1 to TRBJ1-1; no definite D call. Germline V gene sequence: CDR1 SGHRS, CDR2 YFSETQ. This CDR3 is built from 13 residues. V lost 4 bases, J lost 1 base, and 8 bases lay in between. The CDR3 DNA reads TGCGCCAGCAGCCAGGTTCCGAACACTGAAGCTTTCTTT. Its protein product is CASSQVPNTEAFF.

The chain combines TRBV5-1 with TRBJ2-7; 9 bases map to TRBD1. The V gene end was trimmed by 4 bases and the J gene end by 0 bases; junction bases not matched to a gene: 5. The CDR3 totals 15 residues. Germline CDR1 reads SGHRS; CDR2 reads YFSETQ. The CDR3 DNA follows: TGCGCCAGCAGCATGACGACAGGGGGCTCCTACGAGCAGTACTTC. This translates into CASSMTTGGSYEQYF.

V is TRBV15 and J is TRBJ2-1; D may be TRBD2 (6 bases). CDR1 is LNHNV, CDR2 YYDKDF, per germline (reference sequence). CDR3 size: 14 residues. V lost 4 bases to trimming and J lost 0 bases, with 7 bases between them. The CDR3 loop is CATSIGGSYNEQFF. The DNA for the CDR3 is TGTGCCACCAGCATCGGGGGCTCCTACAATGAGCAGTTCTTC.

The chain carries TRBV5-8 and TRBJ2-6, with a weak D call TRBD1 (5 bases). CDR1 is SGHTS, CDR2 YDEGEE, per germline. The V end was cut by 0 bases, the J end by 0 bases, with 10 bases between. The CDR3 is 17 residues long. The CDR3 sequence: CASSLERTSSGANVLTF. The CDR3 bases are TGTGCCAGCAGCTTGGAGAGGACATCCTCTGGGGCCAACGTCCTGACTTTC.

The V gene is TRBV5-1, the J gene TRBJ1-4; the D gene is possibly TRBD1 (6 bases). The CDR3 length is 15 residues. Per germline, CDR1 SGHRS and CDR2 YFSETQ. Trimming took 2 bases from V and 6 from J, leaving 14 bases between them. The DNA for the CDR3 is TGCGCCAGCAGCTTCGCCGGGACAAGGGATGAAAAACTGTTTTTT. It yields the protein CASSFAGTRDEKLFF.

This sequence joins TRBV20-1 and TRBJ2-7; the D is unclear. Germline V lookup: CDR1 DFQATT, CDR2 SNEGSKA (reference sequence). This CDR3 has 11 amino acids. V shed 1 base and J shed 5 bases, with 6 bases lying between them. CDR3 DNA sequence: TGCAGTGCTAGAGGCCTAAACGAGCAGTACTTC. Its protein is CSARGLNEQYF.

The chain joins TRBV7-2 to TRBJ1-5; TRBD1 aligns across 10 bases. V gave up 1 base and J gave up 5 bases; unmatched junction bases: 2. Looked up from germline, CDR1 is SGHTA and CDR2 is FQGNSA. The CDR3 contains 15 residues. CDR3 nucleotide sequence: TGTGCCAGCAGCTTAGGGACAGGGGGTCATCAGCCCCAGCATTTT. Protein: CASSLGTGGHQPQHF.

V gene TRBV29-1 combines with J gene TRBJ2-1; no reliable D call. This CDR3 spans 14 amino acids. Germline CDR1 reads SQVTM; CDR2 reads ANQGSEA. Trimming took 5 bases from V and 3 from J, leaving 14 bases between them. CDR3 in amino acids: CSVTLLLNYNEQFF. The CDR3 DNA is TGCAGCGTTACCCTACTACTTAACTACAATGAGCAGTTCTTC.

The chain recombines TRBV6-5 with TRBJ2-5, with 15 bases matching TRBD2. Germline CDR1 is MNHEY and CDR2 is SVGAGI. This CDR3 comprises 16 residues. After removal of 4 bases from V and 4 bases from J, the junction contained 4 bases not matched to a gene. The CDR3 loop reads CASSWTSGGAGETQYF. As DNA, the CDR3 is TGTGCCAGCAGTTGGACTAGCGGGGGGGCCGGAGAGACCCAGTACTTC.

The V gene is TRBV6-6, the J gene TRBJ2-3, with D possibly TRBD2 on 6 matching bases. The CDR3 has 14 amino acids. Germline CDR1 MNHNY, CDR2 SVGAGI (reference sequence). Trimming shortened V by 6 bases and J by 2 bases, and 12 bases separated the two germline ends. CDR3 bases: TGTGCCAGCAGGCGGACTACCGTCACAGATACGCAGTATTTT. Amino acid sequence: CASRRTTVTDTQYF.

The chain employs TRBV2 and TRBJ1-4; 7 bases map to TRBD1. The length of the CDR3 is 15 residues. V shed 1 base, J shed 5 bases, and the junction held 4 bases outside the gene matches. Germline CDR1 SNHLY, CDR2 FYNNEI. The CDR3 DNA follows: TGTGCCAGCAGTGAAGTTGGGACAGAGAATGAAAAACTGTTTTTT. It translates to CASSEVGTENEKLFF.

The chain joins TRBV7-8 to TRBJ2-5; TRBD1 agrees at 9 bases. This CDR3 spans 15 amino acids. Germline V gene lookup returns CDR1 SGHVS and CDR2 FQNEAQ. J was trimmed by 5 bases and V by 1 base; bases with no gene match: 5. The CDR3, as DNA: TGTGCCAGCAGCTTAGGCGGGACAGGGAGGGAGACCCAGTACTTC. It yields the protein CASSLGGTGRETQYF.

The chain carries TRBV27 and TRBJ2-7, with a possible D match to TRBD1 (6 bases). V was pared by 2 bases and J by 4 bases, with 15 bases between. This CDR3 contains 15 residues. The germline gives CDR1 MNHEY, CDR2 SMNVEV (reference sequence). CDR3 amino acids: CASSLNQGYPYEQYF. The CDR3 DNA reads TGTGCCAGCAGTTTAAATCAGGGGTACCCTTACGAGCAGTACTTC.

The genes are TRBV2 and TRBJ2-3; 9 nucleotides line up with TRBD2. This CDR3 contains 17 residues. The V segment lost 6 bases and the J segment 2 bases; nucleotides outside the gene matches: 12. Germline CDR1 is SNHLY and CDR2 is FYNNEI. The CDR3 loop is CASRSSGGSIYTDTQYF. The CDR3 DNA reads TGTGCCAGCAGGAGTAGCGGGGGTTCGATTTACACAGATACGCAGTATTTT.

On this clone: In the same sample, other DNA sequences code for this CDR3. The chain combines TRBV2 with TRBJ2-5; D may be TRBD2 (7 bases). Germline CDR1 reads SNHLY; CDR2 reads FYNNEI. Trimming stripped 5 bases from V and 3 bases from J, with 13 bases between. The CDR3 length is 14 residues. The chain's CDR3 is CASSLQGGEETQYF. The CDR3 DNA is TGTGCCAGCAGTCTACAGGGAGGGGAAGAGACCCAGTACTTC.

This chain links TRBV5-1 with TRBJ1-1; the match to TRBD1 covers 9 bases. Germline-derived CDR1 and CDR2 are SGHRS and YFSETQ. The V segment lost 6 bases and the J segment 1 base; nucleotides outside the gene matches: 4. CDR3 length equals 14 residues. The CDR3 here is CASNTGQGNTEAFF. The CDR3 DNA is TGCGCCAGCAATACGGGACAGGGGAACACTGAAGCTTTCTTT. Drawing the rest from reference TRBV5-1 and TRBJ1-1, the complete variable domain is KAGVTQTPRYLIKTRGQQVTLSCSPISGHRSVSWYQQTPGQGLQFLFEYFSETQRNKGNFPGRFSGRQFSNSRSEMNVSTLELGDSALYLCASNTGQGNTEAFFGQGTRLTVV.

The V call is TRBV2, the J call TRBJ2-1; the D gene is possibly TRBD2 (5 bases). Germline V lookup: CDR1 SNHLY, CDR2 FYNNEI. V lost 7 bases to trimming and J lost 7 bases, with 17 bases between them. The CDR3 is 14 residues long. The CDR3 nucleotides read TGTGCCAGCACAGCTGGAGGTTCCGGGAATGAGCAGTTCTTC. Protein product: CASTAGGSGNEQFF. The entire variable domain, with the rest obtained from reference TRBV2 and TRBJ2-1, is as follows: EPEVTQTPSHQVTQMGQEVILRCVPISNHLYFYWYRQILGQKVEFLVSFYNNEISEKSEIFDDQFSVERPDGSNFTLKIRSTKLEDSAMYFCASTAGGSGNEQFFGPGTRLTVL.

The J gene is TRBJ1-5, the V gene TRBV18, with no clear D. The CDR3 runs to 13 residues. In germline, CDR1 is KGHSH, CDR2 LQKENI. Trimming stripped 6 bases from V and 0 bases from J, with 6 bases between. The CDR3 DNA is TGTGCCAGCTCGCAGTTTAGCAATCAGCCCCAGCATTTT. Protein product: CASSQFSNQPQHF.